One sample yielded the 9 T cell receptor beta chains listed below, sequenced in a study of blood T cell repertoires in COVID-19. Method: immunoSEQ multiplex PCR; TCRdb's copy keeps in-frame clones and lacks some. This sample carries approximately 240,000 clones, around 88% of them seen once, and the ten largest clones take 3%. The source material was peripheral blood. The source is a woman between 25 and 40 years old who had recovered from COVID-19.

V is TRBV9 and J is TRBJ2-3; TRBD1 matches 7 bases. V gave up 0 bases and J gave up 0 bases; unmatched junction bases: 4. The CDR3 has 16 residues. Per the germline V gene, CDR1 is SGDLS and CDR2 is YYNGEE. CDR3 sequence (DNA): TGTGCCAGCAGCGTAGAAGGGGGCTTAAGCACAGATACGCAGTATTTT. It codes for CASSVEGGLSTDTQYF.

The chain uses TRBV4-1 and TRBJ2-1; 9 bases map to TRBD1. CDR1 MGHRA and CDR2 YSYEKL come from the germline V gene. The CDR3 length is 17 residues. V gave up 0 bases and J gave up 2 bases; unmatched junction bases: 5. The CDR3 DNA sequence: TGCGCCAGCAGCCAAGATGCGGGACAGGGCACCTACAATGAGCAGTTCTTC. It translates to CASSQDAGQGTYNEQFF.

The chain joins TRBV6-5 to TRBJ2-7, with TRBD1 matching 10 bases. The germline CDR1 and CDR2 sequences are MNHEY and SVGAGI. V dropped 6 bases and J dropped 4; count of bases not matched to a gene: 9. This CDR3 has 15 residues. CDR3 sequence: CASRNPGTGVYEQYF. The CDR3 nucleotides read TGTGCCAGCAGAAACCCCGGGACAGGGGTTTACGAGCAGTACTTC.

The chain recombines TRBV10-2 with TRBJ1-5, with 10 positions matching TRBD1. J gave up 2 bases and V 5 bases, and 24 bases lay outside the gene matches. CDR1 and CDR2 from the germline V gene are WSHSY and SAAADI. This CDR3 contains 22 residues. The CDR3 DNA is TGCGCCAGCAGTCCAGGGGGGACAGGGGAAGGAATGCGAATAGTGGGCAATCAGCCCCAGCATTTT. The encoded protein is CASSPGGTGEGMRIVGNQPQHF.

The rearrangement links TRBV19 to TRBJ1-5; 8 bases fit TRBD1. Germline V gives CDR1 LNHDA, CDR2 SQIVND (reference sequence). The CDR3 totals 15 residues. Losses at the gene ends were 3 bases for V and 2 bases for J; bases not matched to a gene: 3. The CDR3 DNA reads TGTGCCAGTAGTATCACAGGGGGGCGCAATCAGCCCCAGCATTTT. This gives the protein CASSITGGRNQPQHF.

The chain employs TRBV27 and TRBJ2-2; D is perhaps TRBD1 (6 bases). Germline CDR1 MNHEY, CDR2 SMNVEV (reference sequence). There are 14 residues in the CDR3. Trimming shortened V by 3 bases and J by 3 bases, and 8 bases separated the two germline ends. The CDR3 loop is CASSFGTYTGELFF. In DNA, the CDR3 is TGTGCCAGCAGTTTCGGGACATACACCGGGGAGCTGTTTTTT.

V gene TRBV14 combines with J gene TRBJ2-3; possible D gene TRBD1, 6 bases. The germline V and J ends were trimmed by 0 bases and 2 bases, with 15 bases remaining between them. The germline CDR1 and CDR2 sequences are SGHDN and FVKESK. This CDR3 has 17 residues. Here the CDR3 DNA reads TGTGCCAGCAGCCAAGATAAGGGGGAACTATTCACAGATACGCAGTATTTT. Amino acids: CASSQDKGELFTDTQYF.

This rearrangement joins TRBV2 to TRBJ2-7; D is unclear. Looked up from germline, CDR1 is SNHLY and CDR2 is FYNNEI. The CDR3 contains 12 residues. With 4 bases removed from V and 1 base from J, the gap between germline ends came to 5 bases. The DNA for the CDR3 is TGTGCCAGCAGTGTACAGTCCTACGAGCAGTACTTC. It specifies CASSVQSYEQYF.

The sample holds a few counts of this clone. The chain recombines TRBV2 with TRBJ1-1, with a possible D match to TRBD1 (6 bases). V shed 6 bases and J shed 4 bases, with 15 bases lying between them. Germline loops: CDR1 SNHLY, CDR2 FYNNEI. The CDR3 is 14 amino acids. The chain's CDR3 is CASRSPRGLTEAFF. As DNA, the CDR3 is TGTGCCAGCAGGTCCCCCAGGGGTCTCACTGAAGCTTTCTTT.